The present TCR beta chain was sequenced within a study of blood T cells in healthy people across ages. This clonotype appeared many times. Using a J-beta primer mix together with a sample-barcoded 5' primer, a second PCR was run for roughly 6 to 11 cycles. TCRdb reprocessed the 5' RACE reads via MiXCR and lists one record per CDR3 protein. The data contain roughly 1.6 million distinct CDR3 sequences, roughly a third of them singletons. The CDR3 extends over 12 amino acids. Germline V gene lookup returns CDR1 SQVTM and CDR2 ANQGSEA. Trimming cost V 4 bases and J 1 base, with 8 bases left between them.

Sequenced: blood. The sequence came from a young woman in good health. The chain couples TRBV29-1 to TRBJ2-7; D remains unclear. The CDR3 region is CSVVVRSYEQYF. The CDR3 DNA reads as TGCAGCGTTGTGGTCCGGTCCTACGAGCAGTACTTC.